The clone carrying this TCR beta chain was seen repeatedly, ten times or more. The target antigen is unknown. This entry is derived from a study of CD8 T cells in ankylosing spondylitis. Study-wide points: Seemingly characteristic of ankylosing spondylitis blood was a TCR beta motif consisting of 7 or 8 highly homologous variants.

This CDR3 is 13 amino acids long. The V end was cut by 6 bases, the J end by 0 bases, with 11 bases between. The V gene's germline CDR1 is DFQATT and CDR2 SNEGSKA (reference sequence). TCRdb re-called the 5' RACE reads through MiXCR, storing one row per CDR3 protein. This sample has 200,000 to 250,000 distinct CDR3 sequences, with approximately 12% found just once. The genes are TRBV20-1 and TRBJ1-2; no reliable D call. The sequence derives from a male donor with ankylosing spondylitis or in good health (not recorded which). Sequencing was done on a sample of blood, either unsorted or a sorted T cell fraction (not recorded which). The CDR3 sequence is CSAEGQSNYGYTF. CDR3 DNA: TGCAGTGCCGAGGGCCAGTCTAACTATGGCTACACCTTC.